Listed below are T cell receptor beta chains from one sample, sequenced in a study of blood T cell repertoires in COVID-19. Data came from immunoSEQ multiplex PCR; TCRdb stores just in-frame clones and leaves some out. The table has over 150,000 clones, roughly 90% seen once; the top ten hold approximately 0.56%. Specimen: peripheral blood. All receptors derive from a man in his fifties with acute or convalescent COVID-19. CDR3s include the opening cysteine and the closing phenylalanine or tryptophan. The D gene is left open where the match is weak. Part of the rows lack a size; the others show once, few, many or a class for expanded clones.

size | J | V | D | length | CDR3 | DNA
NA | TRBJ2-1 | TRBV5-4 | TRBD1 | 17 | CASRPGTGNPYYNEQFF | TGTGCCAGCAGGCCCGGGACAGGGAACCCCTACTACAATGAGCAGTTCTTC
NA | TRBJ2-7 | TRBV5-1 | TRBD1 | 14 | CASSPGQGVNEQYF | TGCGCCAGCAGCCCGGGACAGGGGGTGAACGAGCAGTACTTC
NA | TRBJ2-5 | TRBV27 | NA | 12 | CASRGLEETQYF | TGTGCCAGCAGAGGCCTAGAAGAGACCCAGTACTTC
NA | TRBJ2-3 | TRBV30 | TRBD1 | 15 | CAWKTGTLVGDTQYF | TGTGCCTGGAAGACAGGGACCCTAGTTGGCGATACGCAGTATTTT
NA | TRBJ1-2 | TRBV5-4 | NA | 14 | CASSYRGGGPGYTF | TGTGCCAGCAGCTACCGAGGGGGTGGGCCGGGCTACACCTTC
few | TRBJ1-5 | TRBV10-3 | TRBD1 | 17 | CATAQMTGGLSNQPQHF | TGTGCCACCGCCCAGATGACAGGGGGCCTTAGCAATCAGCCCCAGCATTTT
NA | TRBJ1-4 | TRBV7-9 | NA | 13 | CASSAGVGEKLFF | TGTGCCAGCAGCGCCGGGGTGGGTGAAAAACTGTTTTTT
NA | TRBJ1-4 | TRBV5-4 | TRBD1 | 14 | CASSHDRGNEKLFF | TGTGCCAGCAGCCACGACAGGGGGAATGAAAAACTGTTTTTT
NA | TRBJ2-3 | TRBV2 | TRBD2 | 16 | CASSKLAGVSTDTQYF | TGTGCCAGCAGTAAACTAGCGGGAGTTAGCACAGATACGCAGTATTTT
once | TRBJ2-3 | TRBV28 | NA | 17 | CASSSPRGGRGTDTQYF | TGTGCCAGCAGTTCACCGAGGGGGGGCAGAGGCACAGATACGCAGTATTTT
NA | TRBJ2-5 | TRBV10-2 | TRBD2 | 14 | CASSEYGRGETQYF | TGCGCCAGCAGTGAGTACGGGAGGGGAGAGACCCAGTACTTC
NA | TRBJ1-6 | TRBV5-4 | NA | 14 | CASSSQGPNSPLHF | TGTGCCAGCAGCTCGCAGGGGCCCAATTCACCCCTCCACTTT
NA | TRBJ2-1 | TRBV4-2 | TRBD2 | 15 | CASSQKRGRDNEQFF | TGTGCCAGCAGCCAAAAACGCGGGAGAGACAATGAGCAGTTCTTC
NA | TRBJ1-1 | TRBV6-6 | NA | 13 | CASSPGLNTEAFF | TGTGCCAGCAGTCCAGGCCTTAACACTGAAGCTTTCTTT
NA | TRBJ2-1 | TRBV29-1 | NA | 14 | CSVRPTSAYNEQFF | TGCAGCGTTAGGCCAACCAGCGCCTACAATGAGCAGTTCTTC
NA | TRBJ1-4 | TRBV18 | TRBD1 | 14 | CASSPTGKNEKLFF | TGTGCCAGCTCACCGACAGGGAAGAATGAAAAACTGTTTTTT
NA | TRBJ1-4 | TRBV4-3 | NA | 13 | CASSQDDREKLFF | TGCGCCAGCAGCCAAGATGACAGAGAGAAACTGTTTTTT
NA | TRBJ2-1 | TRBV10-3 | NA | 13 | CAIGGRERNEQFF | TGTGCCATCGGGGGGCGGGAGCGCAATGAGCAGTTCTTC
NA | TRBJ2-1 | TRBV7-2 | TRBD2 | 16 | CASSLHTSALYNEQFF | TGTGCCAGCAGCTTGCACACTAGCGCCCTCTACAATGAGCAGTTCTTC
NA | TRBJ2-5 | TRBV3-1/TRBV3-2 | TRBD2 | 14 | CASRGLAGRETQYF | TGTGCCAGCAGGGGACTAGCGGGACGGGAGACCCAGTACTTC
NA | TRBJ2-3 | TRBV19 | NA | 15 | CASSQARGSTDTQYF | TGTGCCAGTAGTCAGGCTAGGGGGAGCACAGATACGCAGTATTTT
NA | TRBJ2-7 | TRBV4-1 | TRBD2 | 15 | CASSQGISGDYEQYF | TGCGCCAGCAGCCAAGGGATTAGCGGGGACTACGAGCAGTACTTC
NA | TRBJ1-2 | TRBV30 | NA | 13 | CAWSVREEGGYTF | TGTGCCTGGAGTGTAAGGGAAGAGGGTGGCTACACCTTC
NA | TRBJ2-1 | TRBV5-1 | NA | 15 | CASSLASSTYNEQFF | TGCGCCAGCAGCTTGGCTAGCTCCACCTACAATGAGCAGTTCTTC
NA | TRBJ1-2 | TRBV14 | NA | 14 | CASSQVGGREGYTF | TGTGCCAGCAGCCAAGTTGGAGGGCGTGAGGGCTACACCTTC
NA | TRBJ2-4 | TRBV7-3 | NA | 15 | CASSPIGGAKNIQYF | TGTGCCAGCAGCCCCATAGGGGGAGCCAAAAACATTCAGTACTTC
NA | TRBJ1-4 | TRBV9 | NA | 16 | CASSVAGGHHQEKLFF | TGTGCCAGCAGCGTAGCCGGGGGGCACCATCAGGAAAAACTGTTTTTT
few | TRBJ1-5 | TRBV19 | NA | 15 | CARSPPARGNQPQHF | TGTGCCAGAAGCCCCCCCGCCAGGGGCAATCAGCCCCAGCATTTT
few | TRBJ2-1 | TRBV5-4 | TRBD1 | 17 | CASSSPRQGSSYNEQFF | TGTGCCAGCAGCTCCCCGAGACAGGGCAGCTCCTACAATGAGCAGTTCTTC
NA | TRBJ1-1 | TRBV28 | NA | 15 | CASPGSGAGNTEAFF | TGTGCCAGCCCGGGTTCAGGGGCCGGGAACACTGAAGCTTTCTTT
once | TRBJ1-1 | TRBV19 | TRBD1 | 14 | CASRWTGADTEAFF | TGTGCCAGTAGATGGACAGGCGCGGACACTGAAGCTTTCTTT
NA | TRBJ2-1 | TRBV15 | NA | 14 | CATSTQGFNNEQFF | TGTGCCACCAGTACACAGGGTTTCAACAATGAGCAGTTCTTC
NA | TRBJ1-2 | TRBV6-2/TRBV6-3 | NA | 15 | CASSYAANYNYGYTF | TGTGCCAGCAGTTATGCAGCAAACTACAACTATGGCTACACCTTC
NA | TRBJ2-1 | TRBV7-8 | NA | 11 | CASSSESEQFF | TGTGCCAGCAGCTCCGAGAGTGAGCAGTTCTTC
NA | TRBJ2-7 | TRBV3-1/TRBV3-2 | TRBD1 | 14 | CASSQGTGGDEQYF | TGTGCCAGCAGCCAGGGGACAGGGGGGGACGAGCAGTACTTC